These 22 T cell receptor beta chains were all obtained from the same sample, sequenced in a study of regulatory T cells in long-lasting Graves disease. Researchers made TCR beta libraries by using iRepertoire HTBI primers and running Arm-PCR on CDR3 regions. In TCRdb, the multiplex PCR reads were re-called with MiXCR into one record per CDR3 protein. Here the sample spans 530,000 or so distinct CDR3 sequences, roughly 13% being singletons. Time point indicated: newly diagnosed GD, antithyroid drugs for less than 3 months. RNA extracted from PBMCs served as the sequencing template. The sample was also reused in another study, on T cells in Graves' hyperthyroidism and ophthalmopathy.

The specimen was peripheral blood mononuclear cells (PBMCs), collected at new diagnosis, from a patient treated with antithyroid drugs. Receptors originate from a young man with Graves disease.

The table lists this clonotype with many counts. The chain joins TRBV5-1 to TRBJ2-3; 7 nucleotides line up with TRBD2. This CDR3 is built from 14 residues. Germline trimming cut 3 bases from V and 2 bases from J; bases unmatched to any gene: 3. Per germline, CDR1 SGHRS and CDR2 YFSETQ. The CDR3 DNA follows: TGCGCCAGCAGCTGGGGGGACTACACAGATACGCAGTATTTT. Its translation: CASSWGDYTDTQYF. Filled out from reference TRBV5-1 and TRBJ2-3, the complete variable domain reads KAGVTQTPRYLIKTRGQQVTLSCSPISGHRSVSWYQQTPGQGLQFLFEYFSETQRNKGNFPGRFSGRQFSNSRSEMNVSTLELGDSALYLCASSWGDYTDTQYFGPGTRLTVL.

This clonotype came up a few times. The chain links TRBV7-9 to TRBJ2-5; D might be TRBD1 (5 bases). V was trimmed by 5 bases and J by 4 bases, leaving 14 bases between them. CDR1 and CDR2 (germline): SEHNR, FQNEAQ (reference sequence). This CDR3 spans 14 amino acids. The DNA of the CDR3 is TGTGCCAGCAGCCGGTCTGTGGGGCCAGAGACCCAGTACTTC. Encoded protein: CASSRSVGPETQYF.

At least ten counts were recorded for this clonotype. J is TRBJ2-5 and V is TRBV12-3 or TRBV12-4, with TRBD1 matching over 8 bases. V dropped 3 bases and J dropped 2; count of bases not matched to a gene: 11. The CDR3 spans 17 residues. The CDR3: CASSLGRGRVGQETQYF. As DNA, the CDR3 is TGTGCCAGCAGTTTGGGCAGGGGGCGGGTAGGGCAAGAGACCCAGTACTTC.

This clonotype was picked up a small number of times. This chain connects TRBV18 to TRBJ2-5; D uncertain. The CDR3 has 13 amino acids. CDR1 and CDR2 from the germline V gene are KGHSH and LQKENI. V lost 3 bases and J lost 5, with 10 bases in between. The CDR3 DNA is TGTGCCAGCTCACCGGGGAACGAGGAGACCCAGTACTTC. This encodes CASSPGNEETQYF.

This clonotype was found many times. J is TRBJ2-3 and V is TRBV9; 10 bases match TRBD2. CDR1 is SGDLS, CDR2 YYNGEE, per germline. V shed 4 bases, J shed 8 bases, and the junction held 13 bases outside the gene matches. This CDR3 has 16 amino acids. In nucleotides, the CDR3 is TGTGCCAGCAGCCCGCGGGCCCTAGCGGGAGTTGGTACGCAGTATTTT. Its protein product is CASSPRALAGVGTQYF.

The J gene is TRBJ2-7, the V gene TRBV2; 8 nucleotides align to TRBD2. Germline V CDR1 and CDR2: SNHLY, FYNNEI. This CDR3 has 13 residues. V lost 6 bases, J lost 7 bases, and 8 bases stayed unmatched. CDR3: CASSPGTSEEQYF. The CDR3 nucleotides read TGTGCCAGCAGCCCCGGGACTAGTGAAGAGCAGTACTTC.

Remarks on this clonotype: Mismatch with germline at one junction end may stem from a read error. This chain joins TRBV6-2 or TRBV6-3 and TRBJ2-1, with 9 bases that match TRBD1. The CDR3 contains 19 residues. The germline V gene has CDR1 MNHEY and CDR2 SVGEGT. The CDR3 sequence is CASSEFFITGGVSYNEQFF. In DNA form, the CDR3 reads TGCGCCAGCAGTGAATTCTTTATTACAGGGGGCGTTAGCTACAATGAGCAGTTCTTC.

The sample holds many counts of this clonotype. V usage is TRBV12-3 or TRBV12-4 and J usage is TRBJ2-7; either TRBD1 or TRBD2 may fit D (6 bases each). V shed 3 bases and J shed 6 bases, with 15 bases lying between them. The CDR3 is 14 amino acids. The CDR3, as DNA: TGTGCCAGCAGTTTTCAGGGGCGGGGTCTCGAGCAGTACTTC. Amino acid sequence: CASSFQGRGLEQYF.

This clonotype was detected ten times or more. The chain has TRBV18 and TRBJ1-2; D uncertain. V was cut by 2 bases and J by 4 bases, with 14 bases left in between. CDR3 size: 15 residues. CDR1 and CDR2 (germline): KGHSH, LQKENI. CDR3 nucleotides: TGTGCCAGCTCACCAATGGCAGAGCTCGGCTATGGCTACACCTTC. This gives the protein CASSPMAELGYGYTF.

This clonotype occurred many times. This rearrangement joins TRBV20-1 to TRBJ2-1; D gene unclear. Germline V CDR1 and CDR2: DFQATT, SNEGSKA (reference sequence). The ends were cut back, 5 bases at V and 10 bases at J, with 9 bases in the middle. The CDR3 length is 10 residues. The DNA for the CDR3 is TGCAGTGCTGGGCTAGAGGAGCAGTTCTTC. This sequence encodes CSAGLEEQFF.

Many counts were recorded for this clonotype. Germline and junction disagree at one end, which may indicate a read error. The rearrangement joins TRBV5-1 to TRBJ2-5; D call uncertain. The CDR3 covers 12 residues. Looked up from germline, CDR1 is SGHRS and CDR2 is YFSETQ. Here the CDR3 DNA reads TGTGCCAGCAGCTTAGTGGGCGAGACCCAGTACTTC. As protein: CASSLVGETQYF.

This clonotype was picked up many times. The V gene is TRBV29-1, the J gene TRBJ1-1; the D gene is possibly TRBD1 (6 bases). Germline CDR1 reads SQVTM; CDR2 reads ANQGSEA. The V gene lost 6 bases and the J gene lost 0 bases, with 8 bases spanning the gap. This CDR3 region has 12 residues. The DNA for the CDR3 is TGCAGCGTGACAGGAATGAACACTGAAGCTTTCTTT. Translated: CSVTGMNTEAFF.

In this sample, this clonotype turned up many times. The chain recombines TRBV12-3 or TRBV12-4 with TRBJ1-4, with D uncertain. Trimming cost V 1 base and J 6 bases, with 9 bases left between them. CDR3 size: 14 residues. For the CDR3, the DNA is TGTGCCAGCAGTTTAGAGTGGCGGTATGAAAAACTGTTTTTT. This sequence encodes CASSLEWRYEKLFF.

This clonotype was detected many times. For the CDR3, the DNA is TGTGCCAGTAACTACGGGCCGCACACTGAAGCTTTCTTT. Translation: CASNYGPHTEAFF. The chain combines TRBV19 with TRBJ1-1; D uncertain. CDR1 and CDR2 (germline): LNHDA, SQIVND (reference sequence). The CDR3 is 13 amino acids. Trimming pared 7 bases from V and 3 bases from J, leaving 12 bases between.

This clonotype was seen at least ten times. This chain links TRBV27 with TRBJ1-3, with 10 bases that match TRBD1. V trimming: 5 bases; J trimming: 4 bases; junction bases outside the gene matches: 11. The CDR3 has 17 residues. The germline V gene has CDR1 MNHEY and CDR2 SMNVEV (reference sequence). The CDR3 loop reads CASSPLSGTGVGNTIYF. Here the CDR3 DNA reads TGTGCCAGCAGTCCATTATCCGGGACAGGGGTAGGAAACACCATATATTTT.

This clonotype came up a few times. CDR3: CASSPIIASVDTGELFF. CDR3 nucleotides: TGTGCCAGCAGTCCAATAATAGCCTCTGTCGACACCGGGGAGCTGTTTTTT. The chain carries TRBV25-1 and TRBJ2-2; D remains ambiguous. Germline assignment: CDR1 MGHDK and CDR2 SYGVNS. The CDR3 covers 17 residues. V was shortened by 5 bases and J by 3 bases, with 19 bases between the two germline ends.

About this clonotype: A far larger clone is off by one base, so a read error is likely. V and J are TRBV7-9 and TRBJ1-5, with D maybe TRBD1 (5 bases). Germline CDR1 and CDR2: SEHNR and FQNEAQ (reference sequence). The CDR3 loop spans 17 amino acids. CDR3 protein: CAGSPHPGTESNQPQHF. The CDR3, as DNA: TGTGCCGGCAGTCCGCATCCCGGGACGGAGAGCAATCAGCCCCAGCATTTT.

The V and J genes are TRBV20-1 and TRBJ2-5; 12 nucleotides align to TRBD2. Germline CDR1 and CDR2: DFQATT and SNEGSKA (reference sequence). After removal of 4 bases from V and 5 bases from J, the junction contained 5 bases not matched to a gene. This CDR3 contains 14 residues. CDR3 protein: CSATRLAGVETQYF. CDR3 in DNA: TGCAGTGCTACCCGACTAGCGGGAGTGGAGACCCAGTACTTC.

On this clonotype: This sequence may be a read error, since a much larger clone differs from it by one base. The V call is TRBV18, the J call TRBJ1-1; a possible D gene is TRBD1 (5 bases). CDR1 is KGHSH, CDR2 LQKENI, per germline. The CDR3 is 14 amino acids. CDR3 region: CASPPPEGLSEAFF. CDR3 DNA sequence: TGTGCCAGCCCACCACCGGAGGGACTATCGGAAGCTTTCTTT.

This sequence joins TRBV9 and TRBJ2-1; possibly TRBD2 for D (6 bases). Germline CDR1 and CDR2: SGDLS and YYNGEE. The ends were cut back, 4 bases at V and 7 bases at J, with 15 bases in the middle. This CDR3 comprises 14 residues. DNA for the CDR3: TGTGCCAGCAGCCCCCGACTAGTTGGGAATGAGCAGTTCTTC. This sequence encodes CASSPRLVGNEQFF. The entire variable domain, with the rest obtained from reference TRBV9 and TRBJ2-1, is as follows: DSGVTQTPKHLITATGQRVTLRCSPRSGDLSVYWYQQSLDQGLQFLIQYYNGEERAKGNILERFSAQQFPDLHSELNLSSLELGDSALYFCASSPRLVGNEQFFGPGTRLTVL.

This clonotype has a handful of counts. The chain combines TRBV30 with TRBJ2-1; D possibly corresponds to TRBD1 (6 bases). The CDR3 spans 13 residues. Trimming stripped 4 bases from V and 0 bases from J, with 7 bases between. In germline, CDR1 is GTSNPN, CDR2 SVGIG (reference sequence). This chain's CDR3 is CAWNRDSYNEQFF. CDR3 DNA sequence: TGTGCCTGGAACAGGGACTCCTACAATGAGCAGTTCTTC.

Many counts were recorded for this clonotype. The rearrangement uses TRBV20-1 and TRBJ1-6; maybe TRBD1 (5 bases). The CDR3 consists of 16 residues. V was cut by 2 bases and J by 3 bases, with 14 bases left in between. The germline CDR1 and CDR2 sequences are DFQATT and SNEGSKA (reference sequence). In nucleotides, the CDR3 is TGCAGTGCTAGATACCCCGGGACCCGCTATAATTCACCCCTCCACTTT. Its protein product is CSARYPGTRYNSPLHF.